This TCR beta chain was obtained from a study of siplizumab effects on memory and regulatory T cells. This CDR3 is built from 19 residues. The germline V gene has CDR1 LGHNA and CDR2 YSLEER. The V and J ends lost 1 base and 2 bases, in that order; junction bases with no gene match: 10. Using immunoSEQ multiplex PCR, the repertoire was profiled, and TCRdb retains in-frame clones only, with some absent. Of about 56,000 clones detected, about 97% appear once; the ten largest clones hold 1.1%. This chain joins TRBV4-3 and TRBJ1-6; 8 bases are shared with TRBD1. The TCR was taken from a human donor in good health. Sequencing was carried out using naive CD8+ T cells sorted from blood. CDR3 amino acids: CASSQVRQGLGTYNSPLHF. The CDR3 DNA is TGCGCCAGCAGCCAAGTCCGACAGGGGCTTGGAACCTATAATTCACCCCTCCACTTT.